This T cell receptor (beta chain) was documented in a study of neurological immune-mediated disorders. This clonotype was counted many times. Its matching antigen is unknown. Per sequencing run, 15-18 subjects together gave over 200 million TCR-beta sequences. TCRdb used MiXCR to reprocess the 5' RACE reads, holding one entry per CDR3 protein. The profile shows 33,000 or so distinct CDR3 sequences, 6% to 8.5% of them singletons. Findings of the study overall: The absence of shared CDR3 amino acid sequences among expanded clones across subjects suggests private repertoires in all groups.

Germline CDR1 reads LNHNV; CDR2 reads YYDKDF (reference sequence). V lost 1 base and J lost 2, with 4 bases in between. The CDR3 is 13 residues long. The TCR was taken from a middle-aged woman in good health. V and J are TRBV15 and TRBJ2-3; no clear D gene. Sequenced material: PBMCs. The CDR3: CATSRVITDTQYF. CDR3 in DNA: TGTGCCACCAGCAGAGTGATCACAGATACGCAGTATTTT.